This T cell receptor beta chain is from a study of early T cells in non-severe SARS-CoV-2 infection. Study context: The authors sequenced bulk RNA from unsorted whole blood, leaving chains unpaired.

TCRdb called the 5' RACE reads again in MiXCR, with one record for every CDR3 protein. The profile shows tens of thousands of distinct CDR3 sequences, roughly 5.5% of them singletons. Trimming left V 6 bases short and J 1 base short, with 16 bases between. This CDR3 contains 16 residues. CDR1 and CDR2 from the germline V gene are MNHEY and SVGAGI. Study-wide results and caveats: Matching results from VDJdb favored anti-spike CD8 responses, leaving private and CD4 specificities undetected.

This clonotype was recorded many times. As yet, its antigen is unknown. Sequenced sample: whole blood. This clonotype originated in an adult who was a healthcare worker with PCR-confirmed SARS-CoV-2 infection or an uninfected control (not recorded which). The chain uses TRBV6-5 and TRBJ1-5; the D gene is possibly TRBD1 (5 bases). Here the CDR3 DNA reads TGTGCCAGCAGCATAACGGGGCTCGGGAGCAATCAGCCCCAGCATTTT. The encoded protein is CASSITGLGSNQPQHF.